The 28 T cell receptor beta chains presented below share a single source sample, sequenced in a study of T cell changes during pregnancy in multiple sclerosis. Data came from immunoSEQ multiplex PCR; TCRdb stores just in-frame clones and leaves some out. The sample contains approximately 30,000 clones, about 92% of which appear only once. This material consisted of CD4+ T cells from peripheral blood mononuclear cells, taken after pregnancy. The source of these receptors is a female donor with multiple sclerosis, enrolled in a pregnancy study.

This clone came up a few times. The rearrangement links TRBV7-9 to TRBJ2-5; possibly TRBD2 for D (5 bases). Germline lookup yields CDR1 SEHNR and CDR2 FQNEAQ (reference sequence). V gave up 1 base and J gave up 5 bases, with 14 bases separating them. This CDR3 is built from 15 residues. CDR3 DNA sequence: TGTGCCAGCAGCTTAGGAGATGGGAGAAGGGAGACCCAGTACTTC. Residues: CASSLGDGRRETQYF.

V and J are TRBV19 and TRBJ1-1; D uncertain. This CDR3 has 14 amino acids. V lost 3 bases, J lost 1 base, and 9 bases lay in between. The germline V gene encodes CDR1 LNHDA and CDR2 SQIVND (reference sequence). The CDR3 region has the DNA TGTGCCAGTAGTATTCCAGGTTGGAACACTGAAGCTTTCTTT. Residues: CASSIPGWNTEAFF.

This rearrangement joins TRBV7-3 to TRBJ2-5, with TRBD2 matching over 14 bases. Germline V lookup: CDR1 SGHTA, CDR2 FQGTGA. V was clipped by 4 bases and J by 2 bases; unmatched bases: 6. The length of the CDR3 is 17 residues. The CDR3 DNA follows: TGTGCCAGCAGCTCCACCGGACTAGCGGGGGGTCAAGAGACCCAGTACTTC. This sequence encodes CASSSTGLAGGQETQYF.

V gene TRBV18 combines with J gene TRBJ1-2; TRBD1 aligns across 8 bases. The CDR3 totals 12 residues. CDR1 is KGHSH and CDR2 is LQKENI in the germline V gene. The V segment lost 5 bases and the J segment 7 bases; nucleotides outside the gene matches: 3. CDR3 protein: CASSSDRGGYTF. The CDR3 bases are TGTGCCAGCTCATCTGACAGGGGTGGCTACACCTTC.

The CDR3 here is CASGGREQYF. CDR3 coding DNA: TGTGCCAGTGGGGGCAGGGAGCAGTACTTC. J is TRBJ2-7 and V is TRBV19; D is possibly TRBD1 (6 bases). This CDR3 has 10 amino acids. Germline CDR1 LNHDA, CDR2 SQIVND (reference sequence). The germline V and J ends were trimmed by 8 bases and 7 bases, with 9 bases remaining between them.

The chain uses TRBV7-9 and TRBJ2-1; the match to TRBD2 covers 8 bases. The CDR3 contains 15 residues. Per germline, CDR1 SEHNR and CDR2 FQNEAQ (reference sequence). V was pared by 1 base and J by 8 bases, with 7 bases of the junction left unmatched. The CDR3 is CASSLGAGARDEQFF. The CDR3 coding sequence is TGTGCCAGCAGCTTAGGAGCGGGAGCTAGGGATGAGCAGTTCTTC.

The chain employs TRBV5-1 and TRBJ2-7, with a weak D call TRBD1 (6 bases). Trimming left V 0 bases short and J 1 base short, with 17 bases between. The germline V gene encodes CDR1 SGHRS and CDR2 YFSETQ. CDR3 length equals 17 residues. The CDR3 is CASSLGSGVIGSYEQYF. The CDR3 DNA reads as TGCGCCAGCAGCTTGGGTTCAGGGGTTATTGGTTCCTACGAGCAGTACTTC.

J is TRBJ2-5 and V is TRBV25-1, with 7 bases fitting TRBD1. The trim removed 7 bases at V and 1 base at J, leaving 9 bases unmatched. Germline-derived CDR1 and CDR2 are MGHDK and SYGVNS. The CDR3 consists of 15 residues. For the CDR3, the DNA is TGTGCCAGCAAACTATCAACAGGGGCCCAAGAGACCCAGTACTTC. Protein: CASKLSTGAQETQYF.

V is TRBV5-5 and J is TRBJ2-7, with TRBD1 matching 8 bases. CDR3 size: 13 residues. The J segment lost 4 bases and the V segment lost 8 bases, leaving 8 bases of the junction unmatched. Looked up from germline, CDR1 is SGHKS and CDR2 is YYEKEE (reference sequence). The CDR3 nucleotides are TGTGCCAGGGGACAGGAAGGTTTTTACGAGCAGTACTTC. This translates into CARGQEGFYEQYF.

The chain employs TRBV5-1 and TRBJ2-5; 8 bases line up with TRBD1. The CDR3 spans 16 residues. Germline V gene data show CDR1 as SGHRS and CDR2 as YFSETQ. Trimming removed 0 bases from V and 3 bases from J; junction bases left unmatched: 7. In DNA, the CDR3 is TGCGCCAGCAGCTTGGGGACAGGGTTCGTCGAAGAGACCCAGTACTTC. Protein: CASSLGTGFVEETQYF. Together with reference TRBV5-1 and TRBJ2-5, the CDR3 gives the full variable domain: KAGVTQTPRYLIKTRGQQVTLSCSPISGHRSVSWYQQTPGQGLQFLFEYFSETQRNKGNFPGRFSGRQFSNSRSEMNVSTLELGDSALYLCASSLGTGFVEETQYFGPGTRLLVL.

The chain employs TRBV9 and TRBJ2-3; 11 positions match TRBD2. Germline trimming cut 4 bases from V and 1 base from J; bases unmatched to any gene: 5. Per the germline V gene, CDR1 is SGDLS and CDR2 is YYNGEE. The CDR3 is made up of 16 amino acids. The CDR3: CASSRTSGPGTDTQYF. The CDR3 DNA is TGTGCCAGCAGCCGGACTAGCGGGCCGGGCACAGATACGCAGTATTTT. The full variable domain, its missing parts supplied by reference TRBV9 and TRBJ2-3, is DSGVTQTPKHLITATGQRVTLRCSPRSGDLSVYWYQQSLDQGLQFLIQYYNGEERAKGNILERFSAQQFPDLHSELNLSSLELGDSALYFCASSRTSGPGTDTQYFGPGTRLTVL.

The CDR3 here is CASSFGDIWGNEQFF. CDR3 DNA: TGTGCCAGCAGCTTTGGGGACATATGGGGCAATGAGCAGTTCTTC. The genes are TRBV5-4 and TRBJ2-1, with D perhaps matching TRBD1 (6 bases). The V gene lost 2 bases and the J gene lost 6 bases, with 15 bases spanning the gap. The germline CDR1 and CDR2 sequences are SGHNT and YYREEE (reference sequence). There are 15 residues in the CDR3.

The chain uses TRBV10-2 and TRBJ2-3; D is possibly TRBD1 (5 bases). This CDR3 region has 13 residues. V gave up 6 bases and J gave up 2 bases, with 9 bases separating them. Germline CDR1 is WSHSY and CDR2 is SAAADI. CDR3 in amino acids: CASRTANTDTQYF. The CDR3 DNA reads TGCGCCAGCAGGACAGCGAACACAGATACGCAGTATTTT.

The genes are TRBV5-1 and TRBJ2-7; TRBD2 might be the D (6 bases). There are 14 residues in the CDR3. CDR1 is SGHRS and CDR2 is YFSETQ in the germline V gene. V was pared by 0 bases and J by 4 bases, with 11 bases between. This CDR3 is CASSLAAGRYEQYF. In DNA form, the CDR3 reads TGCGCCAGCAGCTTGGCGGCAGGGAGGTACGAGCAGTACTTC.

The chain joins TRBV30 to TRBJ2-3; 16 bases match TRBD2. The ends lost 4 bases at V and 3 bases at J; junction bases unmatched: 4. Germline values: CDR1 GTSNPN, CDR2 SVGIG (reference sequence). CDR3 length equals 16 residues. The CDR3, as DNA: TGTGCCTGGACCCCGGGACTAGCGGGGGGGACAGATACGCAGTATTTT. Translated, it gives CAWTPGLAGGTDTQYF.

The V gene is TRBV7-2, the J gene TRBJ1-2; unclear D gene. The germline V and J ends were trimmed by 2 bases and 4 bases, with 11 bases remaining between them. The germline V gene has CDR1 SGHTA and CDR2 FQGNSA. There are 14 residues in the CDR3. CDR3 sequence: CASSLQENPYGYTF. CDR3 nucleotide sequence: TGTGCCAGCAGCTTACAGGAAAATCCCTATGGCTACACCTTC.

This clone occurred once. The chain couples TRBV7-9 to TRBJ2-5; 7 bases match TRBD1. The J call may be mistaken, given a closer DNA end match to TRBJ2-7. CDR1 is SEHNR, CDR2 FQNEAQ, per germline (reference sequence). CDR3 length equals 14 residues. In nucleotides, the CDR3 is TGTGCCAGCAGCTTCGCGACAGGGCCCTACGAGCAGTACTTC. Its translation: CASSFATGPYEQYF.

V is TRBV20-1 and J is TRBJ2-7; D is perhaps TRBD2 (5 bases). Germline V gives CDR1 DFQATT, CDR2 SNEGSKA (reference sequence). CDR3 length equals 11 residues. With 3 bases removed from V and 3 bases from J, the gap between germline ends came to 6 bases. CDR3 bases: TGCAGTGCTAGGGGGAGCTACGAGCAGTACTTC. Translation gives CSARGSYEQYF.

The rearrangement joins TRBV6-1 to TRBJ1-1, with D tentatively TRBD1 (6 bases). The ends were cut back, 4 bases at V and 1 base at J, with 13 bases in the middle. This CDR3 contains 15 residues. CDR1 is MNHNS, CDR2 SASEGT, per germline. CDR3 in amino acids: CASSASTGPNTEAFF. The CDR3, as DNA: TGTGCCAGCAGTGCGTCGACAGGCCCGAACACTGAAGCTTTCTTT.

The gene calls are TRBV27 and TRBJ1-2; D is possibly TRBD1 (5 bases). The V gene lost 5 bases and the J gene lost 4 bases, with 14 bases spanning the gap. The V gene's germline CDR1 is MNHEY and CDR2 SMNVEV (reference sequence). The CDR3 spans 14 residues. The CDR3, as DNA: TGTGCCAGCAGTAACAGGATAGCTGGCTATGGCTACACCTTC. Protein: CASSNRIAGYGYTF.

CDR3 residues: CASSRRQGAYEQYF. Here the CDR3 DNA reads TGTGCCAGCAGCCGAAGACAGGGGGCCTACGAGCAGTACTTC. The chain carries TRBV7-6 and TRBJ2-7; 9 nucleotides agree with TRBD1. The germline V gene encodes CDR1 SGHVS and CDR2 FNYEAQ. The CDR3 spans 14 residues. The V and J ends lost 5 bases and 2 bases, in that order; junction bases with no gene match: 4.

The chain combines TRBV7-7 with TRBJ2-5; possibly TRBD1 for D (6 bases). The V end was cut by 5 bases, the J end by 5 bases, with 9 bases between. CDR3 size: 12 residues. Germline values: CDR1 SSHAT, CDR2 FNYEAQ (reference sequence). The CDR3 nucleotides are TGTGCCAGCAGCCCCGACAGGGAGACCCAGTACTTC. Amino acids: CASSPDRETQYF. The whole variable domain, filled in from reference TRBV7-7 and TRBJ2-5, reads GAGVSQSPRYKVTKRGQDVTLRCDPISSHATLYWYQQALGQGPEFLTYFNYEAQPDKSGLPSDRFSAERPEGSISTLTIQRTEQRDSAMYRCASSPDRETQYFGPGTRLLVL.

This clone was recorded once. V and J are TRBV6-5 and TRBJ1-4; possible D gene TRBD1, 6 bases. The length of the CDR3 is 16 residues. Trimming pared 2 bases from V and 4 bases from J, leaving 14 bases between. Germline lookup yields CDR1 MNHEY and CDR2 SVGAGI. Here the CDR3 DNA reads TGTGCCAGCAGTTACCATGGTGGGGGCAATAATGAAAAACTGTTTTTT. Its translation: CASSYHGGGNNEKLFF.

This chain links TRBV5-6 with TRBJ1-2; 8 bases match TRBD1. Losses at the gene ends were 4 bases for V and 2 bases for J; bases not matched to a gene: 7. This CDR3 comprises 15 residues. The V gene's germline CDR1 is SGHDT and CDR2 YYEEEE. As DNA, the CDR3 is TGTGCCAGCAGCCCTACCGGACAGGGCAACTATGGCTACACCTTC. Protein: CASSPTGQGNYGYTF.

V usage is TRBV7-2 and J usage is TRBJ2-5, with 7 positions matching TRBD2. The CDR3 consists of 19 residues. Trimming at V came to 1 base and at J to 5 bases, leaving 19 bases not matched to a gene. Looked up from germline, CDR1 is SGHTA and CDR2 is FQGNSA. In nucleotides, the CDR3 is TGTGCCAGCAGCTTAGATTATCTGGGGGGGGGTGGTCCGAGGGAGACCCAGTACTTC. Its protein product is CASSLDYLGGGGPRETQYF.

V gene TRBV7-8 combines with J gene TRBJ1-4; D call uncertain. V lost 5 bases to trimming and J lost 5 bases, with 12 bases between them. Germline CDR1 is SGHVS and CDR2 is FQNEAQ. The CDR3 loop spans 14 amino acids. This chain's CDR3 is CASSPGGENEKLFF. CDR3 coding DNA: TGTGCCAGCAGCCCGGGCGGGGAGAATGAAAAACTGTTTTTT.

This sequence joins TRBV6-9 and TRBJ2-5; 8 positions match TRBD2. The CDR3 sequence is 11 residues long. V lost 9 bases to trimming and J lost 5 bases; unmatched junction nucleotides: 2. Germline CDR1 reads MNHGY; CDR2 reads SVAAGI. The CDR3 DNA follows: TGTGCCAGTCCGGGGGGGGAGACCCAGTACTTC. Its translation: CASPGGETQYF.

The chain couples TRBV7-2 to TRBJ2-2; TRBD2 might be the D (5 bases). Trimming pared 4 bases from V and 2 bases from J, leaving 11 bases between. The CDR3 contains 15 residues. Germline V lookup: CDR1 SGHTA, CDR2 FQGNSA. The CDR3 DNA is TGTGCCAGCAGCTCGCCCGGGATAAACACCGGGGAGCTGTTTTTT. It is translated as CASSSPGINTGELFF.